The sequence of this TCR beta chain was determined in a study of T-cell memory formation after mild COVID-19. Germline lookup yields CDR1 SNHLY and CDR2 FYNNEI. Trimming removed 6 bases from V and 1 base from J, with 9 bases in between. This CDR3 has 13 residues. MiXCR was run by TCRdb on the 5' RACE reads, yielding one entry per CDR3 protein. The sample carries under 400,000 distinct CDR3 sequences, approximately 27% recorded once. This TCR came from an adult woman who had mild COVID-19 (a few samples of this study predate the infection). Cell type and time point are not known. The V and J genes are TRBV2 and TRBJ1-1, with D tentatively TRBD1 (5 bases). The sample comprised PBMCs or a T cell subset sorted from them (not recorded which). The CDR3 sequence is CASRTDRNTEAFF. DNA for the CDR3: TGTGCCAGCAGGACCGACAGGAACACTGAAGCTTTCTTT.